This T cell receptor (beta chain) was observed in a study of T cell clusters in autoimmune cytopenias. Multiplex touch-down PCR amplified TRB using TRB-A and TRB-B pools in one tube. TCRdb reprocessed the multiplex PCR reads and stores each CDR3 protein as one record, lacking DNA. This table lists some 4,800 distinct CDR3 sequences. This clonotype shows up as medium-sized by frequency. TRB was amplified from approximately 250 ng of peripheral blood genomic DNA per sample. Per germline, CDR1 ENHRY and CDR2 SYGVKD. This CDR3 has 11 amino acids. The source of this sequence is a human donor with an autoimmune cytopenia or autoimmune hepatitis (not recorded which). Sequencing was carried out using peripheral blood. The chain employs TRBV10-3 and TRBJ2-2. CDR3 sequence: CAIGTTGELFF.